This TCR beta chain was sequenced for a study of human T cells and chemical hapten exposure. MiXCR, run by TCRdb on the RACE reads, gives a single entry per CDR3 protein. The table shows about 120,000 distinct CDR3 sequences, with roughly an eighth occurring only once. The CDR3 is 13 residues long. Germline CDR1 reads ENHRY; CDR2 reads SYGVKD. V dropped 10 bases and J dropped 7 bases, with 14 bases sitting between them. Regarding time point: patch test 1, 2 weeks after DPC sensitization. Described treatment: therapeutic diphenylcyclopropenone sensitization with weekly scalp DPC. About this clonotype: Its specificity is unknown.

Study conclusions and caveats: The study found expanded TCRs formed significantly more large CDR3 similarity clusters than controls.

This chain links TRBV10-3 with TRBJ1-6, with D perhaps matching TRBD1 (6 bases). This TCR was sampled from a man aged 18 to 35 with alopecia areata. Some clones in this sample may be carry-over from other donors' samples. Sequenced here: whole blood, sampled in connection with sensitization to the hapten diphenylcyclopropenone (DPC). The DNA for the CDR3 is TGTGCCACCTCGGGGGCGCGGAATTCACCCCTCCACTTT. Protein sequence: CATSGARNSPLHF.